Sequencing of this T cell receptor beta chain was carried out in a study of blood T cell repertoires in COVID-19. Looking at the study overall: Sites across the United States, Italy and Spain contributed samples from acute and convalescent COVID-19. PBMCs, B-cell-depleted T cells, or T cells provided the cDNA or gDNA that made up the material.

Germline trimming cut 4 bases from V and 4 bases from J; bases unmatched to any gene: 7. The CDR3 loop spans 15 amino acids. The germline CDR1 and CDR2 sequences are SNHLY and FYNNEI. In the original workflow: How many nucleated cells were present was estimated from reference gene primer amplification. Profiled with immunoSEQ multiplex PCR; TCRdb holds only in-frame clones, not every one. V and J calls and clone size are copied from that table; D and trimming were computed from the DNA. The sample lists fewer than 200,000 clones, over 75% occurring once. The clonotype comes from a man aged 50 or older with acute or convalescent COVID-19. Sequenced material: peripheral blood. The gene calls are TRBV2 and TRBJ2-3, with 8 bases fitting TRBD2. CDR3 DNA sequence: TGTGCCAGCAGTGTAAGCGGGAGTCCCGCAGATACGCAGTATTTT. It is translated as CASSVSGSPADTQYF.